This TCR beta chain comes out of a study of blood T cell repertoires in COVID-19. Study as a whole: PBMCs, B-cell-depleted T cells, or T cells provided the cDNA or gDNA that made up the material.

Methods used by the authors: Amplified reference gene primers provided the basis for estimating nucleated cell counts. The repertoire was sequenced with immunoSEQ multiplex PCR; TCRdb's copy has only in-frame clones and lacks some. V, J and clone size were drawn from that table, and D and trimming were deduced from the DNA. Here the sample spans some 60,000 clones, roughly 71% being singletons. Source material: peripheral blood. This clonotype originated in a human donor in a cohort sampled during active COVID-19.

The CDR3 nucleotides are TGTGCCAGCAGCCAAGAGACATACTATGGCTACACCTTC. Its translation is CASSQETYYGYTF. V gene TRBV3-1 (or the pseudogene TRBV3-2) combines with J gene TRBJ1-2; D ambiguous. Germline CDR1 reads LGHDT; CDR2 reads YNNKEL (reference sequence). The V end was cut by 0 bases, the J end by 3 bases, with 5 bases between. This CDR3 has 13 amino acids.